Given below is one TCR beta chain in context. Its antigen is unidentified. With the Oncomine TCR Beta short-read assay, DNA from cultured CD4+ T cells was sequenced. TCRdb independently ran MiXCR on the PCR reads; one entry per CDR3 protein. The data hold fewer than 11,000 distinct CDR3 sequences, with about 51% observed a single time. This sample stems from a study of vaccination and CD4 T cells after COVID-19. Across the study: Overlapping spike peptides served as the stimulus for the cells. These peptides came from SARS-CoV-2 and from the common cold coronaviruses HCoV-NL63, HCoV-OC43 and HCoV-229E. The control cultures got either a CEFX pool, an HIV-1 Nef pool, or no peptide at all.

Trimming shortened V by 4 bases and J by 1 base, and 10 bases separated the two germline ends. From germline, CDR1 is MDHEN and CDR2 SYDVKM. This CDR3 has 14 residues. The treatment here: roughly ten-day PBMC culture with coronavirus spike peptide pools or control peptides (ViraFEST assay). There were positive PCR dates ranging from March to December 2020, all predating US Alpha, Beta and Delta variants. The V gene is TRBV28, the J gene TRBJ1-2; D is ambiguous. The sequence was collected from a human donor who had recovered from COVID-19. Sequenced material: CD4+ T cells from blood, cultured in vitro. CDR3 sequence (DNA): TGTGCCAGCAGTTCTTCACCGATTAACTATGGCTACACCTTC. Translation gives CASSSSPINYGYTF.